The clone carrying this T cell receptor beta chain was seen just once. Its antigen is not identified. The CDR3 is 16 amino acids. Losses at the gene ends were 7 bases for V and 1 base for J; bases not matched to a gene: 12. Per germline, CDR1 SGHRS and CDR2 YFSETQ. This specimen comes from a study of post-analysis software for immune sequencing data. Overall study results and limits: Patients carried four or five TRBV segments more frequently than controls did, and TRBV5-6, TRBV5-1 and TRBV20-1 were among them.

The authors incorporated unique molecular identifiers into the TCR beta cDNA libraries. Each CDR3 protein is one row after TCRdb ran MiXCR on the PCR reads. The sample carries approximately 570,000 distinct CDR3 sequences, 44% recorded once. Sequencing was performed on blood. The clonotype was recovered from a girl aged 10 to 17 with multiple sclerosis. The chain is built from TRBV5-1 and TRBJ2-5; 8 bases agree with TRBD1. The CDR3 here is CASGAIHGQGQETQYF. CDR3 in DNA: TGCGCCAGCGGAGCAATCCATGGACAGGGCCAAGAGACCCAGTACTTC. Complete variable domain (other parts from reference TRBV5-1 and TRBJ2-5): KAGVTQTPRYLIKTRGQQVTLSCSPISGHRSVSWYQQTPGQGLQFLFEYFSETQRNKGNFPGRFSGRQFSNSRSEMNVSTLELGDSALYLCASGAIHGQGQETQYFGPGTRLLVL.